This passage covers 17 T cell receptor beta chains from one sample sequenced in a study of blood T cell repertoires in COVID-19. Repertoires were generated with immunoSEQ multiplex PCR, while TCRdb's copy carries only in-frame clones and drops some. The repertoire consists of some 250,000 clones, with 80% to 90% occurring once and the leading ten covering over 7.5%. The sample comprised PBMCs or T cells enriched from blood (not recorded which). All receptors come from a man in his forties who had recovered from COVID-19.

V usage is TRBV7-2 and J usage is TRBJ2-1; maybe TRBD2 (6 bases). V lost 5 bases to trimming and J lost 2 bases, with 13 bases between them. Germline CDR1 is SGHTA and CDR2 is FQGNSA. The CDR3 runs 15 residues. This CDR3 reads CASSGRRAPYNEQFF. CDR3 sequence (DNA): TGTGCCAGCAGCGGACGGAGGGCCCCCTACAATGAGCAGTTCTTC.

The chain joins TRBV3-1 (or the pseudogene TRBV3-2) to TRBJ2-7, with TRBD2 identical over 7 bases. V dropped 2 bases and J dropped 3; count of bases not matched to a gene: 7. Looked up from germline, CDR1 is LGHDT and CDR2 is YNNKEL (reference sequence). The CDR3 covers 15 residues. The CDR3, as DNA: TGTGCCAGCAGCCAAAGGACTAGAGGGCTCTACGAGCAGTACTTC. Translation: CASSQRTRGLYEQYF.

This chain connects TRBV3-1 (or the pseudogene TRBV3-2) to TRBJ1-1; possible D gene TRBD1, 6 bases. Germline V gene lookup returns CDR1 LGHDT and CDR2 YNNKEL (reference sequence). V lost 3 bases, J lost 7 bases, and 18 bases lay in between. CDR3 length equals 15 residues. CDR3 sequence reads: CASSQVQGALVEAFF. In DNA, the CDR3 is TGTGCCAGCAGCCAGGTACAGGGCGCGCTGGTTGAAGCTTTCTTT.

CDR3 coding DNA: TGTGCCAGCAGCTTAGTCCCAACACAAAATCAGCCCCAGCATTTT. Amino acid sequence: CASSLVPTQNQPQHF. This sequence joins TRBV7-8 and TRBJ1-5; no clear D. The CDR3 covers 15 residues. Trimming removed 1 base at V and 4 bases at J, with 11 bases between. Germline V CDR1 and CDR2: SGHVS, FQNEAQ.

Only a few counts were recorded for this clone. The gene calls are TRBV9 and TRBJ1-4; maybe TRBD1 (5 bases). The CDR3 has 15 amino acids. Germline V gives CDR1 SGDLS, CDR2 YYNGEE. V lost 0 bases, J lost 4 bases, and 10 bases lay in between. The CDR3 DNA reads TGTGCCAGCAGCGTAGGCCCCGACAGTAATGAAAAACTGTTTTTT. Translation: CASSVGPDSNEKLFF.

The chain employs TRBV13 and TRBJ1-1; D is ambiguous. V lost 1 base and J lost 10, with 7 bases in between. This CDR3 comprises 11 residues. Germline V gene data show CDR1 as PRHDT and CDR2 as FYEKMQ (reference sequence). This CDR3 is CASSLEIGAFF. CDR3 sequence (DNA): TGTGCCAGCAGCTTAGAGATCGGAGCTTTCTTT.

This chain connects TRBV4-1 to TRBJ2-5; a possible D gene is TRBD1 (5 bases). CDR1 MGHRA and CDR2 YSYEKL come from the germline V gene. V shed 3 bases and J shed 8 bases, with 19 bases lying between them. The CDR3 length is 15 residues. The CDR3 DNA is TGCGCCAGCAGCCAGGGCACTTGGGGCTCGACCACCCAGTACTTC. Residues: CASSQGTWGSTTQYF.

This chain links TRBV5-1 with TRBJ1-1; 8 nucleotides line up with TRBD1. The CDR3 sequence is 15 residues long. V gave up 0 bases and J gave up 7 bases; unmatched junction bases: 8. Germline CDR1 SGHRS, CDR2 YFSETQ. This chain's CDR3 is CASSLAAGGRSEAFF. The CDR3 DNA is TGCGCCAGCAGCTTGGCGGCAGGGGGCAGAAGTGAAGCTTTCTTT.

V usage is TRBV19 and J usage is TRBJ2-6; perhaps TRBD2 as D (6 bases). Germline assignment: CDR1 LNHDA and CDR2 SQIVND (reference sequence). The V gene lost 1 base and the J gene lost 2 bases, with 9 bases spanning the gap. There are 16 residues in the CDR3. This CDR3 reads CASSIVASAGANVLTF. The CDR3 region has the DNA TGTGCCAGTAGTATAGTGGCTAGCGCTGGGGCCAACGTCCTGACTTTC.

The chain employs TRBV28 and TRBJ2-7; 7 bases align to TRBD1. The CDR3 has 16 residues. Germline CDR1 MDHEN, CDR2 SYDVKM. J gave up 0 bases and V 7 bases, and 12 bases lay outside the gene matches. Here the CDR3 reads CASIAAVWDSSYEQYF. The DNA for the CDR3 is TGTGCCAGCATCGCAGCAGTATGGGACAGCTCCTACGAGCAGTACTTC.

This chain links TRBV11-1 with TRBJ2-7; weak D call: TRBD1 (6 bases). This CDR3 is built from 16 residues. Germline CDR1 is SGHAT and CDR2 is FQDESV (reference sequence). The V gene lost 2 bases and the J gene lost 3 bases, with 17 bases spanning the gap. The CDR3 region has the DNA TGTGCCAGCAGCTTAAACAGCAGGGGTCTCGGCTACGAGCAGTACTTC. This translates into CASSLNSRGLGYEQYF.

This clone has just a few counts. The V and J genes are TRBV11-2 and TRBJ2-7, with 7 bases lining up with TRBD1. Germline V gives CDR1 SGHAT, CDR2 FQNNGV. The V and J ends lost 5 bases and 2 bases, in that order; junction bases with no gene match: 3. The CDR3 totals 13 residues. The CDR3: CASSPDRAYEQYF. CDR3 nucleotides: TGTGCCAGCAGCCCAGACAGGGCCTACGAGCAGTACTTC.

The chain has TRBV2 and TRBJ1-2; TRBD1 agrees at 10 bases. The germline gives CDR1 SNHLY, CDR2 FYNNEI. Trimming took 3 bases from V and 3 from J; bases not matched to a gene: 4. There are 15 residues in the CDR3. DNA of the CDR3: TGTGCCAGCAGTGAGACAGGGGGCGGCTACTATGGCTACACCTTC. It specifies CASSETGGGYYGYTF.

The chain employs TRBV30 and TRBJ1-3; the match to TRBD1 covers 9 bases. CDR1 is GTSNPN and CDR2 is SVGIG in the germline V gene (reference sequence). The length of the CDR3 is 14 residues. After removal of 5 bases from V and 2 bases from J, the junction contained 4 bases not matched to a gene. The CDR3 sequence is CAWETGGAGNTIYF. Here the CDR3 DNA reads TGTGCCTGGGAGACAGGGGGAGCTGGAAACACCATATATTTT.

The chain joins TRBV10-3 to TRBJ1-1, with 9 bases aligning to TRBD1. The V gene's germline CDR1 is ENHRY and CDR2 SYGVKD. With 11 bases clipped from V and 1 base from J, the junction kept 5 bases outside the gene matches. CDR3 size: 13 residues. The CDR3 DNA reads as TGTGCCCTCCGGGACAGGGAGAACACTGAAGCTTTCTTT. Protein: CALRDRENTEAFF.

The chain is built from TRBV5-1 and TRBJ2-7, with D tentatively TRBD1 (6 bases). The V gene's germline CDR1 is SGHRS and CDR2 YFSETQ. The CDR3 runs 18 residues. V was pared by 0 bases and J by 3 bases, with 22 bases between. In nucleotides, the CDR3 is TGCGCCAGCAGCTTGGAGCCGGGACAAGGGCCCGGGGACTACGAGCAGTACTTC. Residues: CASSLEPGQGPGDYEQYF.

The chain joins TRBV24-1 to TRBJ2-1; 9 bases fit TRBD1. V lost 2 bases, J lost 9 bases, and 7 bases stayed unmatched. This CDR3 has 15 residues. Germline assignment: CDR1 KGHDR and CDR2 SFDVKD. The CDR3 reads CATSDSLQGAGEQFF. For the CDR3, the DNA is TGTGCCACCAGTGATTCATTACAGGGGGCGGGTGAGCAGTTCTTC.